Here is one T cell receptor beta chain with its context. Here immunoSEQ multiplex PCR was the method, and the copy in TCRdb shows in-frame clones only, minus some. The sample consists of a few hundred thousand clones, around nine tenths of them appearing once. Between the trimmed V and J ends, which lost 3 bases and 3 bases, there was a span of 15 bases. This CDR3 is 15 amino acids long. Germline V gene sequence: CDR1 SGHVS, CDR2 FQNEAQ. The data stem from a study of control samples from healthy donors and cancer patients. The V and J genes are TRBV7-8 and TRBJ2-7; D possibly matches TRBD1 or TRBD2 (5 bases each). The clonotype comes from a man between 40 and 49 years old with head and neck cancer. Sequencing used PBMCs. As DNA, the CDR3 is TGTGCCAGCAGCTTGGGACGACGGTACGTCTACGAGCAGTACTTC. Translation: CASSLGRRYVYEQYF.